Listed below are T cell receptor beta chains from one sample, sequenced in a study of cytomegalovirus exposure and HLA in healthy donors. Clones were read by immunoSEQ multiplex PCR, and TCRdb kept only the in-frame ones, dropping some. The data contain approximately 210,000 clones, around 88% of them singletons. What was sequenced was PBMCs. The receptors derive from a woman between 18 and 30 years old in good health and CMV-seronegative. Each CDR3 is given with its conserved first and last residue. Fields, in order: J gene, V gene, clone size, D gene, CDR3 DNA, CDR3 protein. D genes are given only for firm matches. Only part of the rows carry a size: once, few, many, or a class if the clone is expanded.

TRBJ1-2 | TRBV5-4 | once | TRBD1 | TGTGCCAGCAGCCCCGGGACAGAGAGGGGCTACACCTTC | CASSPGTERGYTF
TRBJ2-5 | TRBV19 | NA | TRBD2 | TGTGCCAGTAGTCTCACCAGGACTAGCGGGGCCGAGACCCAGTACTTC | CASSLTRTSGAETQYF
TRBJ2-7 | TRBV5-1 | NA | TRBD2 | TGCGCCAGCAGCTTGGTAGCGGGGAACACCTACGAGCAGTACTTC | CASSLVAGNTYEQYF
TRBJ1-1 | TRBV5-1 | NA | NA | TGCGCCAGCAGCGGCTTACCGGGACACCGCGGAGGAACTGAAGCTTTCTTT | CASSGLPGHRGGTEAFF
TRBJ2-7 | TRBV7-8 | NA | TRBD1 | TGTGCCAGCAGCTTAGCGCCCTGGCAGGGGGACAACGAGCAGTACTTC | CASSLAPWQGDNEQYF
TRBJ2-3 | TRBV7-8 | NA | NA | TGTGCCAGCAGCTTAGGTGGGGGGGCTTCGAGCGAGTATTTT | CASSLGGGASSEYF
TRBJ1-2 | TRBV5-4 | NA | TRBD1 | TGTGCCAGCAGCTTGGCCGGGGGACAGCTCAATGGCTACACCTTC | CASSLAGGQLNGYTF
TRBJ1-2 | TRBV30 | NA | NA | TGTGCCTGGGGACAATTAGTGTATGGCTACACCTTC | CAWGQLVYGYTF
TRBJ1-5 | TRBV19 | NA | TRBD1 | TGTGCCAGTAGGGACAGGGGGTTCCGTAGCAATCAGCCCCAGCATTTT | CASRDRGFRSNQPQHF
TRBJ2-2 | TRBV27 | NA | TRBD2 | TGTGCCACAACCGCCTCCTTTAGCGGGGGAGGCACCGGGGAGCTGTTTTTT | CATTASFSGGGTGELFF
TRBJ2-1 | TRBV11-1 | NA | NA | TGTGCCAGCAGCTTTGGGGGGGCCAATGAGCAGTTCTTC | CASSFGGANEQFF
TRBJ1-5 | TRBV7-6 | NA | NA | TGTGCCAGCAGCTTATTTGCGGGAAATAGCAATCAGCCCCAGCATTTT | CASSLFAGNSNQPQHF
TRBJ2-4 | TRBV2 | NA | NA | TGTGCCAGCGGGCCCCTAGCCAAAAACATTCAGTACTTC | CASGPLAKNIQYF
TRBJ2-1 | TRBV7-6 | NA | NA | TGTGCCAGCAGCTTAGTCGGTCGCAGGGGTAACAATGAGCAGTTCTTC | CASSLVGRRGNNEQFF
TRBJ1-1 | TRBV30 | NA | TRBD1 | TGTGCCTGGAGCTCTTATCGGGACAGGGACGAAGCTTTCTTT | CAWSSYRDRDEAFF
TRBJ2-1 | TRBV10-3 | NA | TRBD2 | TGTGCCATCACCAGCGGGGGGGCGAGGAATGAGCAGTTCTTC | CAITSGGARNEQFF
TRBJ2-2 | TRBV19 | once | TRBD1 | TGTGCCAGTAGTATAGTCCCGGGACAGGGAGCGAACACCGGGGAGCTGTTTTTT | CASSIVPGQGANTGELFF
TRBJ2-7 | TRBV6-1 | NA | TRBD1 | TGTGCCATCGTCAGGACAGGGGGCTCCTACGAGCAGTACTTC | CAIVRTGGSYEQYF
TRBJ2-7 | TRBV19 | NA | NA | TGTGCCAGTAGTACCCCCCGGGCAGGAGGCTACGAGCAGTACTTC | CASSTPRAGGYEQYF
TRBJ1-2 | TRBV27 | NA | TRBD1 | TGTGCCAGCAGTTTATCCGGTAACAGGGGGCGAGTGAACTATGGCTACACCTTC | CASSLSGNRGRVNYGYTF
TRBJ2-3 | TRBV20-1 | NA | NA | TGCAGTGCTAGCCGGGCAGATACGCAGTATTTT | CSASRADTQYF
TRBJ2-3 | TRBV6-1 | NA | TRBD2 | TGTGCCAGCAGGACTAGCGGGCGCACAGATACGCAGTATTTT | CASRTSGRTDTQYF
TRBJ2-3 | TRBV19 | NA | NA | TGTGCCAGTACCCCTCAGGGCACAGATACGCAGTATTTT | CASTPQGTDTQYF
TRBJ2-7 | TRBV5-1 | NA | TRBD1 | TGCGCCAGCAGCTCGGGACAGTACTCCTACGAGCAGTACTTC | CASSSGQYSYEQYF
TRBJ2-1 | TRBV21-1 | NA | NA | TGTGCCAGCAGCCCTACTAGCGGACCCTACAATGAGCAGTTCTTC | CASSPTSGPYNEQFF
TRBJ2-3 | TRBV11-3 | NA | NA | TGTGCCAGCAGCTTAGGGGTAGGGGCCGGAGATACGCAGTATTTT | CASSLGVGAGDTQYF
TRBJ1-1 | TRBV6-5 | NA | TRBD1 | TGTGCCAGCAGTTACGGATCGACAGGGAGGACTGAAGCTTTCTTT | CASSYGSTGRTEAFF
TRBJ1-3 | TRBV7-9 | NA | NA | TGTGCCAGCAGCTCCGACAGGCAAGGAAACACCATATATTTT | CASSSDRQGNTIYF
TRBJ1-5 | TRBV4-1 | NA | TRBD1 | TGCGCCAGCAGCCCCCGGGACAGGGGCGATAGTCAGCCCCAGCATTTT | CASSPRDRGDSQPQHF
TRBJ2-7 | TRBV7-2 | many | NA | TGTGCCAGCAGCTTAGAACGGGACTACGAGCAGTACTTC | CASSLERDYEQYF
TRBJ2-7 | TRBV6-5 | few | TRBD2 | TGTGCCAGCAGCCCTACTAGCGGCTACGGGAAGCAGTACTTC | CASSPTSGYGKQYF
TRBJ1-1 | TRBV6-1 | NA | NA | TGTGCCAGCAGTGAAATCGGGGGGATGAACACTGAAGCTTTCTTT | CASSEIGGMNTEAFF